Presented here are 26 T cell receptor beta chains from one specimen sequenced in a study of OX40 agonist ivuxolimab in advanced cancers. Using immunoSEQ multiplex PCR, the repertoire was profiled, and TCRdb retains in-frame clones only, with some absent. The table includes approximately 65,000 clones, 89% detected once. The material was CD4+ or CD8+ T cells sorted from blood, obtained in a trial of the OX40 agonist ivuxolimab. The receptors stem from an adult with an advanced solid tumor such as melanoma, head and neck, liver or kidney cancer.

The V and J genes are TRBV28 and TRBJ1-3; no firm D call. The CDR3 loop spans 15 amino acids. V was shortened by 2 bases and J by 3 bases, with 11 bases between the two germline ends. Germline CDR1 and CDR2: MDHEN and SYDVKM. The CDR3 nucleotides are TGTGCCAGCAGTTTAGAAGGACGACGTGGAAACACCATATATTTT. Translation gives CASSLEGRRGNTIYF.

The chain recombines TRBV18 with TRBJ2-1; D ambiguous. V lost 0 bases to trimming and J lost 7 bases, with 10 bases between them. Germline CDR1 is KGHSH and CDR2 is LQKENI. This CDR3 is 14 amino acids long. This CDR3 reads CASSPPGRMNEQFF. In nucleotides, the CDR3 is TGTGCCAGCTCACCACCGGGCAGGATGAATGAGCAGTTCTTC.

The sample holds a few counts of this clone. The chain joins TRBV5-1 to TRBJ1-2; the match to TRBD1 covers 9 bases. V was pared by 4 bases and J by 7 bases, with 11 bases of the junction left unmatched. This CDR3 has 15 amino acids. Germline V lookup: CDR1 SGHRS, CDR2 YFSETQ. The CDR3 DNA is TGCGCCAGCAGCGTCGACAGGGGGAGACTTTCTGGCTACACCTTC. This gives the protein CASSVDRGRLSGYTF.

The V call is TRBV19, the J call TRBJ2-7; D perhaps matches TRBD1 (5 bases). With 3 bases removed from V and 3 bases from J, the gap between germline ends came to 15 bases. Germline assignment: CDR1 LNHDA and CDR2 SQIVND (reference sequence). The CDR3 is 15 residues long. The CDR3 DNA is TGTGCCAGTAGTATTTTTCAGGGTATAAGCTACGAGCAGTACTTC. Its protein is CASSIFQGISYEQYF.

J is TRBJ1-5 and V is TRBV4-3, with a tentative D call TRBD1 (5 bases). The germline V and J ends were trimmed by 0 bases and 2 bases, with 11 bases remaining between them. CDR1 is LGHNA, CDR2 YSLEER, per germline. The CDR3 contains 16 residues. The CDR3 sequence: CASSQEGGWGNQPQHF. The CDR3 DNA is TGCGCCAGCAGCCAAGAGGGGGGATGGGGCAATCAGCCCCAGCATTTT.

The chain carries TRBV15 and TRBJ2-3, with 8 bases matching TRBD1. This CDR3 spans 17 amino acids. CDR1 and CDR2 (germline): LNHNV, YYDKDF (reference sequence). With V trimmed by 1 base and J by 2 bases, 8 bases remained unmatched. The CDR3 is CATSRARQGISTDTQYF. CDR3 coding DNA: TGTGCCACCAGCAGAGCCCGACAGGGGATCTCCACAGATACGCAGTATTTT. The whole variable domain, filled in from reference TRBV15 and TRBJ2-3, reads DAMVIQNPRYQVTQFGKPVTLSCSQTLNHNVMYWYQQKSSQAPKLLFHYYDKDFNNEADTPDNFQSRRPNTSFCFLDIRSPGLGDTAMYLCATSRARQGISTDTQYFGPGTRLTVL.

V and J are TRBV28 and TRBJ1-2; no firm D call. This CDR3 contains 15 residues. Looked up from germline, CDR1 is MDHEN and CDR2 is SYDVKM. Trimming pared 7 bases from V and 2 bases from J, leaving 17 bases between. CDR3 in DNA: TGTGCCAGCACCCCCGCGGGCAGAATAAACTATGGCTACACCTTC. It codes for CASTPAGRINYGYTF.

The rearrangement links TRBV2 to TRBJ2-5, with D possibly being TRBD2 (6 bases). Trimming removed 5 bases from V and 4 bases from J, with 11 bases in between. The length of the CDR3 is 13 residues. The germline CDR1 and CDR2 sequences are SNHLY and FYNNEI. The CDR3 is CASSFGGVETQYF. The DNA for the CDR3 is TGTGCCAGCAGTTTCGGGGGAGTAGAGACCCAGTACTTC.

V gene TRBV9 combines with J gene TRBJ1-1; tentative D call: TRBD1 (5 bases). V dropped 1 base and J dropped 4 bases, with 11 bases sitting between them. The CDR3 contains 14 residues. Germline V lookup: CDR1 SGDLS, CDR2 YYNGEE. CDR3 in amino acids: CASSVRGQSTEAFF. The CDR3 DNA sequence: TGTGCCAGCAGCGTAAGGGGTCAGAGCACTGAAGCTTTCTTT.

This clone appeared a single time. V and J are TRBV18 and TRBJ2-7; TRBD1 is a possible D gene (6 bases). Germline V gene data show CDR1 as KGHSH and CDR2 as LQKENI. The CDR3 covers 15 residues. Trimming took off 6 bases at V and 5 bases at J, with 20 bases between the two ends. In DNA form, the CDR3 reads TGTGCCAGCTCTCCGGATAGGACAGCCCTGAACGAGCAGTACTTC. It encodes CASSPDRTALNEQYF.

The J gene is TRBJ2-7, the V gene TRBV19; D not resolved. CDR3 length: 14 amino acids. Germline-derived CDR1 and CDR2 are LNHDA and SQIVND (reference sequence). The V end lost 1 base, the J end lost 0 bases, and 7 bases lay between the germline ends. The CDR3 is CASSIGAGSYEQYF. The CDR3, as DNA: TGTGCCAGTAGTATAGGGGCTGGCTCCTACGAGCAGTACTTC.

CDR3 in amino acids: CASSDGTSGRNEQFF. The CDR3 bases are TGTGCCAGCAGCGACGGGACTAGCGGGAGAAATGAGCAGTTCTTC. V gene TRBV6-1 combines with J gene TRBJ2-1; 14 nucleotides line up with TRBD2. Germline assignment: CDR1 MNHNS and CDR2 SASEGT. This CDR3 spans 15 amino acids. V lost 6 bases and J lost 7; bases outside the gene matches: 5.

The rearrangement uses TRBV7-3 and TRBJ2-1, with 7 bases lining up with TRBD1. CDR3 length equals 13 residues. CDR1 SGHTA and CDR2 FQGTGA come from the germline V gene. The V segment lost 8 bases and the J segment 12 bases; nucleotides outside the gene matches: 13. Written as DNA, the CDR3 is TGTGCCAGCGCTGAGACAGGGTTTTTTGGGCAGTTCTTC. This encodes CASAETGFFGQFF.

This clone was seen a single time. V and J are TRBV30 and TRBJ2-7, with unresolved D. CDR3 size: 11 residues. Deletions cut 5 bases from V and 7 bases from J, with 12 bases between. Germline V gene lookup returns CDR1 GTSNPN and CDR2 SVGIG (reference sequence). CDR3 region: CAWGRLGEQYF. The CDR3 nucleotides read TGTGCCTGGGGCCGACTGGGGGAGCAGTACTTC.

This clone is a singleton in its sample. This chain uses TRBV30 with TRBJ1-3, with D maybe TRBD1 (6 bases). This CDR3 comprises 14 residues. CDR1 and CDR2 (germline): GTSNPN, SVGIG (reference sequence). V dropped 3 bases and J dropped 4 bases, with 13 bases sitting between them. CDR3 residues: CAWSSRGLGNTIYF. CDR3 sequence (DNA): TGTGCCTGGAGCTCCCGGGGGCTCGGAAACACCATATATTTT.

This sequence joins TRBV5-4 and TRBJ2-3, with 7 bases that match TRBD2. J gave up 3 bases and V 0 bases, and 1 base lay outside the gene matches. The length of the CDR3 is 14 residues. Germline CDR1 SGHNT, CDR2 YYREEE (reference sequence). The CDR3 nucleotides are TGTGCCAGCAGCTTGGGGGGAGGGACAGATACGCAGTATTTT. The encoded protein is CASSLGGGTDTQYF.

V and J are TRBV4-2 and TRBJ2-7; D remains unclear. Trimming cost V 3 bases and J 6 bases, with 6 bases left between them. Germline V gives CDR1 LGHNA, CDR2 YNFKEQ. The CDR3 extends over 11 amino acids. The CDR3 here is CASSQNSEQYF. CDR3 bases: TGTGCCAGCAGCCAGAATTCCGAGCAGTACTTC.

This sequence joins TRBV28 and TRBJ2-7, with TRBD2 matching over 7 bases. The CDR3 has 15 amino acids. Germline trimming cut 10 bases from V and 3 bases from J; bases unmatched to any gene: 15. CDR1 is MDHEN, CDR2 SYDVKM, per germline. The CDR3 reads CANRSGGGGRYEQYF. The CDR3 DNA reads TGTGCCAACAGATCAGGCGGGGGAGGTCGCTACGAGCAGTACTTC.

V is TRBV4-1 and J is TRBJ1-3; no definite D call. The CDR3 spans 18 residues. The V gene's germline CDR1 is MGHRA and CDR2 YSYEKL. The V end lost 0 bases, the J end lost 4 bases, and 19 bases lay between the germline ends. The CDR3 spells CASSQDKQPRLWGNTIYF. Written as DNA, the CDR3 is TGCGCCAGCAGCCAAGATAAGCAGCCTCGCCTGTGGGGAAACACCATATATTTT.

The table lists this clone with a count of one. The chain employs TRBV27 and TRBJ2-3; 9 nucleotides align to TRBD2. The V gene's germline CDR1 is MNHEY and CDR2 SMNVEV (reference sequence). The CDR3 has 16 amino acids. The junction had 9 bases not matched to a gene; V was cut back by 8 bases and J by 0 bases. CDR3 in amino acids: CASGLGTSRSTDTQYF. The CDR3 DNA reads TGTGCCAGCGGGCTAGGGACTAGCCGTAGCACAGATACGCAGTATTTT.

The chain has TRBV6-5 and TRBJ2-7; TRBD1 aligns across 7 bases. Per the germline V gene, CDR1 is MNHEY and CDR2 is SVGAGI. The CDR3 loop spans 15 amino acids. V shed 2 bases, J shed 3 bases, and the junction held 7 bases outside the gene matches. For the CDR3, the DNA is TGTGCCAGCAGTTACGACAGGGAAGCTTTCTACGAGCAGTACTTC. Its translation is CASSYDREAFYEQYF.

The chain carries TRBV9 and TRBJ1-2; 9 nucleotides agree with TRBD1. This CDR3 has 16 amino acids. Germline CDR1 SGDLS, CDR2 YYNGEE. The V and J ends lost 1 base and 5 bases, in that order; junction bases with no gene match: 9. CDR3 bases: TGTGCCAGCAGCGTATGGGACAGGGAGGTTCTATATGGCTACACCTTC. Translated, it gives CASSVWDREVLYGYTF.

The rearrangement uses TRBV7-9 and TRBJ1-5; 10 bases are shared with TRBD1. Germline CDR1 is SEHNR and CDR2 is FQNEAQ (reference sequence). V dropped 4 bases and J dropped 7; count of bases not matched to a gene: 4. The CDR3 contains 14 residues. CDR3 in DNA: TGTGCCAGCAGCTCTAGGGACAGGGGCCAGCCCCAGCATTTT. The encoded protein is CASSSRDRGQPQHF. Full variable domain (rest looked up from reference TRBV7-9 and TRBJ1-5): DTGVSQNPRHKITKRGQNVTFRCDPISEHNRLYWYRQTLGQGPEFLTYFQNEAQLEKSRLLSDRFSAERPKGSFSTLEIQRTEQGDSAMYLCASSSRDRGQPQHFGDGTRLSIL.

The V and J genes are TRBV29-1 and TRBJ1-1; 9 nucleotides align to TRBD1. Trimming cost V 0 bases and J 6 bases; bases outside gene matches: 5. Germline loops: CDR1 SQVTM, CDR2 ANQGSEA. CDR3 length: 14 residues. CDR3 loop: CSVEDQQGASEAFF. DNA for the CDR3: TGCAGCGTTGAAGATCAACAGGGGGCCTCTGAAGCTTTCTTT.

The chain carries TRBV2 and TRBJ2-2, with TRBD1 identical over 11 bases. The trim removed 7 bases at V and 5 bases at J, leaving 6 bases unmatched. Germline V gives CDR1 SNHLY, CDR2 FYNNEI. The CDR3 has 15 residues. The CDR3 loop reads CASTGQGASTGELFF. The CDR3 DNA reads TGTGCCAGCACAGGACAGGGGGCGTCAACCGGGGAGCTGTTTTTT. Drawing the rest from reference TRBV2 and TRBJ2-2, the complete variable domain is EPEVTQTPSHQVTQMGQEVILRCVPISNHLYFYWYRQILGQKVEFLVSFYNNEISEKSEIFDDQFSVERPDGSNFTLKIRSTKLEDSAMYFCASTGQGASTGELFFGEGSRLTVL.

This chain uses TRBV2 with TRBJ1-2; D remains ambiguous. Trimming pared 6 bases from V and 1 base from J, leaving 15 bases between. The germline CDR1 and CDR2 sequences are SNHLY and FYNNEI. The CDR3 spans 15 residues. The CDR3 loop reads CASSPGIPLNYGYTF. As DNA, the CDR3 is TGTGCCAGCAGCCCAGGAATACCACTTAACTATGGCTACACCTTC.